Below, 26 T cell receptor beta chains from the same sample are listed, as sequenced in a study of control samples from healthy donors and cancer patients. The assay was immunoSEQ multiplex PCR, and TCRdb's table has in-frame clones only and misses some. The sample records roughly 25,000 clones, roughly 90% being singletons. Sequencing was carried out using PBMCs. These receptors were taken from a man aged 45-65 years with lung cancer.

This chain links TRBV28 with TRBJ2-7, with D possibly matching TRBD2 (5 bases). CDR1 is MDHEN, CDR2 SYDVKM, per germline. Trimming pared 6 bases from V and 4 bases from J, leaving 10 bases between. CDR3 length equals 12 residues. CDR3 in amino acids: CASSAGRYEQYF. The CDR3 DNA reads as TGTGCCAGCAGCGCGGGTCGGTACGAGCAGTACTTC. Based on the CDR3 plus reference TRBV28 and TRBJ2-7, the full variable domain is DVKVTQSSRYLVKRTGEKVFLECVQDMDHENMFWYRQDPGLGLRLIYFSYDVKMKEKGDIPEGYSVSREKKERFSLILESASTNQTSMYLCASSAGRYEQYFGPGTRLTVT.

The V call is TRBV30, the J call TRBJ2-7, with D possibly matching TRBD1 (5 bases). This CDR3 has 12 amino acids. Germline CDR1 and CDR2: GTSNPN and SVGIG (reference sequence). V was cut by 0 bases and J by 6 bases, with 9 bases left in between. Written as DNA, the CDR3 is TGTGCCTGGAGTGTATGGGGCGGCGAGCAGTACTTC. Residues: CAWSVWGGEQYF.

The chain combines TRBV6-5 with TRBJ2-1; 11 nucleotides match TRBD2. The CDR3 loop spans 15 amino acids. The V gene end was trimmed by 8 bases and the J gene end by 3 bases; junction bases not matched to a gene: 6. Per the germline V gene, CDR1 is MNHEY and CDR2 is SVGAGI. This chain's CDR3 is CASLPTSGVYNEQFF. Written as DNA, the CDR3 is TGTGCCAGCCTCCCGACTAGCGGGGTCTACAATGAGCAGTTCTTC.

The J gene is TRBJ2-5, the V gene TRBV5-5; TRBD1 agrees at 9 bases. The trim removed 4 bases at V and 4 bases at J, leaving 5 bases unmatched. Germline lookup yields CDR1 SGHKS and CDR2 YYEKEE (reference sequence). The CDR3 is made up of 14 amino acids. The CDR3 region has the DNA TGTGCCAGCAGCCCACTGGACAGGGGAGAGACCCAGTACTTC. Translation gives CASSPLDRGETQYF.

The V call is TRBV7-9, the J call TRBJ2-7; TRBD2 matches 7 bases. This CDR3 spans 14 amino acids. V was pared by 3 bases and J by 0 bases, with 2 bases of the junction left unmatched. CDR1 is SEHNR and CDR2 is FQNEAQ in the germline V gene (reference sequence). The CDR3 sequence: CASSFGGSSYEQYF. The DNA of the CDR3 is TGTGCCAGCAGCTTCGGCGGGAGCTCCTACGAGCAGTACTTC.

This sequence joins TRBV7-2 and TRBJ1-2; TRBD1 is a possible D gene (5 bases). Trimming removed 3 bases from V and 0 bases from J, with 5 bases in between. The CDR3 runs to 13 residues. The germline CDR1 and CDR2 sequences are SGHTA and FQGNSA. The CDR3 DNA sequence: TGTGCCAGCAGCTTGGACACTAACTATGGCTACACCTTC. It encodes CASSLDTNYGYTF.

The J gene is TRBJ1-3, the V gene TRBV3-1 (or the pseudogene TRBV3-2); maybe TRBD1 (5 bases). The CDR3 consists of 17 residues. The germline V and J ends were trimmed by 1 base and 2 bases, with 15 bases remaining between them. Germline CDR1 and CDR2: LGHDT and YNNKEL (reference sequence). The CDR3 bases are TGTGCCAGCAGCCAAGTTTCTGGGGGTGGGACTGGAAACACCATATATTTT. Amino acids: CASSQVSGGGTGNTIYF.

This sequence joins TRBV6-5 and TRBJ2-2; D may be TRBD2 (6 bases). Germline loops: CDR1 MNHEY, CDR2 SVGAGI. The CDR3 extends over 14 amino acids. The V end was cut by 2 bases, the J end by 3 bases, with 7 bases between. This CDR3 is CASSYRGDTGELFF. CDR3 DNA sequence: TGTGCCAGCAGTTACCGCGGGGACACCGGGGAGCTGTTTTTT.

The CDR3 sequence is CASIRGTNSPLHF. The CDR3 DNA is TGTGCCAGCATAAGGGGGACAAATTCACCCCTCCACTTT. The gene calls are TRBV2 and TRBJ1-6; D is perhaps TRBD1 (6 bases). Germline V gives CDR1 SNHLY, CDR2 FYNNEI. The CDR3 spans 13 residues. V lost 7 bases, J lost 7 bases, and 11 bases lay in between.

The chain joins TRBV6-2 or TRBV6-3 to TRBJ2-7; 10 nucleotides line up with TRBD1. The CDR3 spans 15 residues. With 3 bases clipped from V and 2 bases from J, the junction kept 4 bases outside the gene matches. Germline V gene lookup returns CDR1 MNHEY and CDR2 SVGEGT. CDR3 in amino acids: CASSYRGTGAYEQYF. The CDR3 region has the DNA TGTGCCAGCAGTTATAGGGGGACAGGGGCCTACGAGCAGTACTTC.

J is TRBJ1-6 and V is TRBV6-2 or TRBV6-3; D is unclear. Germline V lookup: CDR1 MNHEY, CDR2 SVGEGT. The V end lost 0 bases, the J end lost 7 bases, and 4 bases lay between the germline ends. This CDR3 region has 13 residues. The chain's CDR3 is CASSYSGNSPLHF. The CDR3 region has the DNA TGTGCCAGCAGTTACTCGGGAAATTCACCCCTCCACTTT.

This rearrangement joins TRBV24-1 to TRBJ1-5; 7 bases map to TRBD1. Germline lookup yields CDR1 KGHDR and CDR2 SFDVKD. CDR3 length: 16 residues. J gave up 0 bases and V 4 bases, and 5 bases lay outside the gene matches. The CDR3 DNA reads as TGTGCCACCAGTGACTCAAGGGGGCCTAGCAATCAGCCCCAGCATTTT. Protein sequence: CATSDSRGPSNQPQHF.

V is TRBV2 and J is TRBJ2-2; TRBD1 aligns across 11 bases. V was clipped by 8 bases and J by 7 bases; unmatched bases: 9. CDR3 length equals 15 residues. Germline CDR1 reads SNHLY; CDR2 reads FYNNEI. Written as DNA, the CDR3 is TGTGCCAGCGATTCCGGACAGGGGGCGATCGGGGAGCTGTTTTTT. Translating gives CASDSGQGAIGELFF.

J is TRBJ1-2 and V is TRBV11-1; no clear D. This CDR3 contains 16 residues. V was shortened by 0 bases and J by 0 bases, with 11 bases between the two germline ends. Germline CDR1 SGHAT, CDR2 FQDESV (reference sequence). The CDR3 reads CASSLALAGSNYGYTF. In DNA form, the CDR3 reads TGTGCCAGCAGCTTAGCTTTGGCAGGATCTAACTATGGCTACACCTTC. Full variable domain (outside the CDR3, taken from reference TRBV11-1 and TRBJ1-2): EAEVAQSPRYKITEKSQAVAFWCDPISGHATLYWYRQILGQGPELLVQFQDESVVDDSQLPKDRFSAERLKGVDSTLKIQPAELGDSAMYLCASSLALAGSNYGYTFGSGTRLTVV.

V gene TRBV14 combines with J gene TRBJ1-4; tentatively, D is TRBD1 (5 bases). CDR1 is SGHDN, CDR2 FVKESK, per germline. V was clipped by 1 base and J by 10 bases, with 13 bases between them. The CDR3 is 14 residues long. The CDR3 protein is CASSQVRGGAKLFF. The CDR3 bases are TGTGCCAGCAGCCAAGTGCGGGGCGGTGCAAAACTGTTTTTT.

The chain combines TRBV7-2 with TRBJ2-7; D perhaps matches TRBD1 (5 bases). The CDR3 totals 12 residues. V was clipped by 5 bases and J by 6 bases, with 11 bases between them. Germline V gene sequence: CDR1 SGHTA, CDR2 FQGNSA. The CDR3 is CASSVREGEQYF. The CDR3, as DNA: TGTGCCAGCAGCGTCAGGGAAGGCGAGCAGTACTTC.

The chain uses TRBV7-8 and TRBJ1-2; perhaps TRBD1 as D (6 bases). The CDR3 runs 14 residues. CDR1 is SGHVS, CDR2 FQNEAQ, per germline. V was shortened by 2 bases and J by 8 bases, with 15 bases between the two germline ends. DNA for the CDR3: TGTGCCAGCAGCTTAAATCGGGGGGCTGGGGGCTACACCTTC. Its translation: CASSLNRGAGGYTF.

The chain recombines TRBV11-2 with TRBJ2-7; 8 bases match TRBD1. Germline trimming cut 5 bases from V and 7 bases from J; bases unmatched to any gene: 19. CDR3 length: 17 residues. The germline V gene has CDR1 SGHAT and CDR2 FQNNGV. In nucleotides, the CDR3 is TGTGCCAGCAGCGCCGGACAGGGCGCGGGTAGCGTTCAGGAGCAGTACTTC. It specifies CASSAGQGAGSVQEQYF.

The V and J genes are TRBV6-2 or TRBV6-3 and TRBJ2-1, with 7 bases matching TRBD1. V dropped 6 bases and J dropped 3; count of bases not matched to a gene: 11. The CDR3 runs 16 residues. Germline assignment: CDR1 MNHEY and CDR2 SVGEGT. The CDR3 here is CASSPQTGYDYNEQFF. CDR3 DNA sequence: TGTGCCAGCAGCCCCCAGACAGGGTACGACTACAATGAGCAGTTCTTC.

The count of this clone is one. This chain connects TRBV6-2 or TRBV6-3 to TRBJ2-3; 10 bases line up with TRBD2. CDR1 is MNHEY, CDR2 SVGEGT, per germline. V lost 5 bases, J lost 3 bases, and 5 bases stayed unmatched. This CDR3 region has 15 residues. The chain's CDR3 is CASSSGGAGTDTQYF. CDR3 DNA: TGTGCCAGCAGTAGCGGGGGGGCCGGGACAGATACGCAGTATTTT.

The rearrangement links TRBV6-1 to TRBJ1-1; D ambiguous. The CDR3 sequence is 15 residues long. The germline V gene encodes CDR1 MNHNS and CDR2 SASEGT. V was cut by 3 bases and J by 5 bases, with 16 bases left in between. This chain's CDR3 is CASSELDPSWTEAFF. The CDR3 DNA follows: TGTGCCAGCAGTGAGTTGGACCCTAGCTGGACTGAAGCTTTCTTT.

This clone showed up just once. The CDR3 coding sequence is TGCAGCGTGACGGGACAGACGAACACCGGGGAGCTGTTTTTT. It translates to CSVTGQTNTGELFF. The chain couples TRBV29-1 to TRBJ2-2; 7 bases match TRBD1. The junction had 4 bases not matched to a gene; V was cut back by 6 bases and J by 0 bases. The CDR3 has 14 amino acids. Germline CDR1 is SQVTM and CDR2 is ANQGSEA.

This clone was seen a handful of times. The CDR3 region is CATSRSETAPSGTIYF. DNA for the CDR3: TGTGCCACCAGCAGATCCGAGACAGCCCCAAGCGGCACCATATATTTT. The J gene is TRBJ1-3, the V gene TRBV15; TRBD1 is a possible D gene (5 bases). This CDR3 contains 16 residues. Germline CDR1 is LNHNV and CDR2 is YYDKDF (reference sequence). Trimming took off 2 bases at V and 9 bases at J, with 20 bases between the two ends.

This rearrangement joins TRBV2 to TRBJ2-1; 11 bases agree with TRBD2. The CDR3 is made up of 17 amino acids. Germline CDR1 SNHLY, CDR2 FYNNEI. Losses at the gene ends were 8 bases for V and 3 bases for J; bases not matched to a gene: 12. The CDR3, as DNA: TGTGCCAGCGACTTCTCTACCGGGACTAGCGGCTACAATGAGCAGTTCTTC. Protein product: CASDFSTGTSGYNEQFF.

The chain couples TRBV4-1 to TRBJ1-6, with D possibly matching TRBD1 (5 bases). V gave up 0 bases and J gave up 13 bases, with 19 bases separating them. The CDR3 loop spans 16 amino acids. Germline lookup yields CDR1 MGHRA and CDR2 YSYEKL. CDR3 DNA: TGCGCCAGCAGCCAAGAACCAGGGCAGCCTTTAGCGCCCCTCCACTTT. Protein: CASSQEPGQPLAPLHF.

This sequence joins TRBV5-8 and TRBJ1-2, with 9 bases fitting TRBD1. The V and J ends lost 0 bases and 4 bases, in that order; junction bases with no gene match: 1. Germline V gene sequence: CDR1 SGHTS, CDR2 YDEGEE. The CDR3 sequence is 14 residues long. The DNA for the CDR3 is TGTGCCAGCAGCTTGGAGGGACAGGGCTATGGCTACACCTTC. The encoded protein is CASSLEGQGYGYTF.